Listed below are T cell receptor beta chains from one sample, sequenced in a study of human T cells and chemical hapten exposure. TCRdb re-analysed the RACE reads in MiXCR, keeping a single row per CDR3 protein. The sample holds about 56,000 distinct CDR3 sequences, 7.5% to 10% seen once. The specimen comprised whole blood, sampled in connection with sensitization to the hapten diphenylcyclopropenone (DPC). The receptors come from a woman in her 40s with alopecia areata. Some clones in this sample may be carry-over from other donors' samples. The CDR3 runs from the conserved cysteine through the conserved F or W. Each record gives: V gene, CDR3 protein.

TRBV7-3 | CASSSGGLNTGELFF
TRBV6-2/TRBV6-3 | CASSFGTDILRQYF
TRBV7-7 | CASSLAGVPQETQYF
TRBV5-1 | CASSSKGTGVSPLHF
TRBV18 | CASSPQMGDTEAFF
TRBV7-2 | CASSSKPGTSGYNEQFF
TRBV11-2 | CASSLEGGGPNEKLFF
TRBV12-3/TRBV12-4 | CASSTESSGANVLTF
TRBV5-5 | CASSSLSGGGSTDTQYF
TRBV5-1 | CASSLAVGAALGELFF
TRBV27 | CASRRLGGDQPQHF
TRBV28 | CATRRNTEAFF
TRBV20-1 | CSARDLQGRRKDEQYF
TRBV6-6 | CASSPEGTEAFF
TRBV4-1 | CASSQGGGKFF
TRBV6-1 | CASKIRGYEQYF
TRBV6-2/TRBV6-3 | CASNRRAAALGAVTEAFF
TRBV27 | CASSLGGPLHF
TRBV11-1 | CASSAWTGAGYEQYF
TRBV5-8 | CASTRLETQYF
TRBV29-1 | CSVEEGMNTEAFF
TRBV7-9 | CASSPPGLAGGPVAKNIQYF
TRBV7-3 | CASSDPLTSGGGHEQFF
TRBV27 | CASSWTGQGYEQYF
TRBV7-9 | CASSLRQGLNSPLHF
TRBV7-3 | CASSFFQETQYF
TRBV2 | CASSKGQPQHF
TRBV29-1 | CSVGALEPGQPQHF
TRBV20-1 | CSARDLAAETQYF
TRBV30 | CAWTPTGGLQKTQYF
TRBV5-1 | CASSPVLGLQETQYF
TRBV5-1 | CASSSDPLLSGNTIYF
TRBV5-1 | CASSRDNVDGYTF
TRBV28 | CASSLSWVSTEAFF
TRBV20-1 | CSARGTGIANTEAFF
TRBV28 | CASTPLGNSGNTIYF
TRBV28 | CASSLPVRRYRYEQYF
TRBV7-2 | CASSLEPYNSPLHF
TRBV5-1 | CASRQGGGYNEQFF
TRBV9 | CASSATGGGYNEQFF
TRBV7-8 | CASSTGAGPGLYEQYF
TRBV4-1 | CASSQDGEWVDEQYF